This entry lists 24 T cell receptor beta chains sequenced from one sample in a study of blood T cell repertoires in COVID-19. Sequenced by immunoSEQ multiplex PCR; TCRdb stores in-frame clones only, minus some. The table has some 250,000 clones, roughly 90% seen once. The source material was peripheral blood. The receptor source for this set is a man aged 60-69 years who had recovered from COVID-19.

This chain's CDR3 is CASSLSTQHRAETEAFF. The CDR3 nucleotides are TGTGCCAGCAGTTTATCCACTCAACACAGGGCGGAAACTGAAGCTTTCTTT. The genes are TRBV27 and TRBJ1-1; D possibly corresponds to TRBD1 (6 bases). CDR3 length: 17 amino acids. CDR1 and CDR2 (germline): MNHEY, SMNVEV (reference sequence). V dropped 0 bases and J dropped 5 bases, with 19 bases sitting between them.

V usage is TRBV6-1 and J usage is TRBJ2-3; tentative D call: TRBD1 (5 bases). Germline loops: CDR1 MNHNS, CDR2 SASEGT. The CDR3 spans 15 residues. Deletions cut 2 bases from V and 0 bases from J, with 9 bases between. Written as DNA, the CDR3 is TGTGCCAGCAGTGAACGGACATCTAGCACAGATACGCAGTATTTT. The encoded protein is CASSERTSSTDTQYF.

The genes are TRBV12-1 and TRBJ1-1. TRBV12-1 is shown as a pseudogene. The CDR3 is 13 residues long. The CDR3 region is CASTPRWEREAFF. CDR3 in DNA: TGTGCCAGCACCCCCCGCTGGGAGCGTGAAGCTTTCTTT.

This rearrangement joins TRBV28 to TRBJ1-5; tentatively, D is TRBD1 (6 bases). Germline assignment: CDR1 MDHEN and CDR2 SYDVKM. Trimming stripped 6 bases from V and 7 bases from J, with 10 bases between. The CDR3 consists of 12 residues. CDR3 in DNA: TGTGCCAGCAGGGGGGCAGGACAGCCCCAGCATTTT. Its translation: CASRGAGQPQHF.

The chain combines TRBV6-5 with TRBJ2-2; D may be TRBD2 (6 bases). This CDR3 has 14 residues. V was shortened by 6 bases and J by 7 bases, with 15 bases between the two germline ends. Per the germline V gene, CDR1 is MNHEY and CDR2 is SVGAGI. Here the CDR3 DNA reads TGTGCCAGCAGACGCGCCGGGAGTGGCGGGGAGCTGTTTTTT. Translated: CASRRAGSGGELFF.

The genes are TRBV5-1 and TRBJ2-3, with 9 bases that match TRBD2. Germline assignment: CDR1 SGHRS and CDR2 YFSETQ. There are 14 residues in the CDR3. V gave up 9 bases and J gave up 3 bases; unmatched junction bases: 8. The CDR3: CATSVLAGTDTQYF. DNA for the CDR3: TGCGCCACCTCCGTTCTAGCGGGGACAGATACGCAGTATTTT.

The chain recombines TRBV27 with TRBJ2-2; 8 bases align to TRBD1. The CDR3 runs 14 residues. V shed 6 bases and J 8 bases; nucleotides not matched to a gene: 8. CDR1 is MNHEY, CDR2 SMNVEV, per germline (reference sequence). For the CDR3, the DNA is TGTGCCAGCAGACGACAGGGGACCGATGGGGAGCTGTTTTTT. Translation: CASRRQGTDGELFF.

The chain has TRBV19 and TRBJ1-5; TRBD1 is a possible D gene (5 bases). V lost 3 bases, J lost 7 bases, and 10 bases lay in between. The CDR3 length is 13 residues. Germline lookup yields CDR1 LNHDA and CDR2 SQIVND (reference sequence). CDR3 amino acids: CASSMGRLQPQHF. CDR3 nucleotides: TGTGCCAGTAGTATGGGGCGCTTACAGCCCCAGCATTTT.

This clone was seen just once. V usage is TRBV19 and J usage is TRBJ2-7; 8 positions match TRBD1. This CDR3 has 13 residues. Germline-derived CDR1 and CDR2 are LNHDA and SQIVND (reference sequence). Unmatched junction bases numbered 3, after V lost 3 bases and J lost 5 bases. Here the CDR3 reads CASSITGGHEQYF. DNA of the CDR3: TGTGCCAGTAGTATTACAGGGGGGCACGAGCAGTACTTC.

The chain joins TRBV4-1 to TRBJ2-1; 9 positions match TRBD1. Germline V gives CDR1 MGHRA, CDR2 YSYEKL. The CDR3 contains 17 residues. In DNA, the CDR3 is TGCGCGATTTGGGACAGGGACCCTCCTGAGTCCTACAATGAGCAGTTCTTC. This sequence encodes CAIWDRDPPESYNEQFF.

This chain joins TRBV7-2 and TRBJ2-7; possible D gene TRBD1, 5 bases. The CDR3 loop spans 15 amino acids. Looked up from germline, CDR1 is SGHTA and CDR2 is FQGNSA. V was cut by 5 bases and J by 4 bases, with 18 bases left in between. CDR3 DNA sequence: TGTGCCAGCAGCGTTGGCCAGGGTTTATTGTACGAGCAGTACTTC. The encoded protein is CASSVGQGLLYEQYF.

The chain carries TRBV10-1 and TRBJ2-7; 8 nucleotides agree with TRBD1. The CDR3 has 14 amino acids. The germline V gene encodes CDR1 WNHNN and CDR2 SYGVQD (reference sequence). Germline trimming cut 9 bases from V and 3 bases from J; bases unmatched to any gene: 10. Here the CDR3 DNA reads TGCGCCAGTAGAAGACAGGGGCCTAACTACGAGCAGTACTTC. Its translation is CASRRQGPNYEQYF.

The V gene is TRBV13, the J gene TRBJ2-3; no reliable D call. Germline-derived CDR1 and CDR2 are PRHDT and FYEKMQ (reference sequence). V gave up 0 bases and J gave up 5 bases, with 3 bases separating them. This CDR3 is 12 amino acids long. CDR3 amino acids: CASSLGRDTQYF. The CDR3 bases are TGTGCCAGCAGCTTAGGGCGAGATACGCAGTATTTT.

The chain links TRBV6-5 to TRBJ1-1; 9 bases are a match to TRBD1. Losses at the gene ends were 0 bases for V and 5 bases for J; bases not matched to a gene: 7. There are 16 residues in the CDR3. The V gene's germline CDR1 is MNHEY and CDR2 SVGAGI. CDR3 protein: CASSYSRTGVRTEAFF. The CDR3 DNA follows: TGTGCCAGCAGTTACTCTAGGACAGGGGTGAGGACTGAAGCTTTCTTT.

V gene TRBV24-1 combines with J gene TRBJ2-2; the D is unclear. The germline gives CDR1 KGHDR, CDR2 SFDVKD. V shed 7 bases and J shed 0 bases, with 5 bases lying between them. This CDR3 contains 13 residues. The CDR3 DNA sequence: TGTGCCACCAGAGAGACGAACACCGGGGAGCTGTTTTTT. It translates to CATRETNTGELFF.

The V call is TRBV4-2, the J call TRBJ2-7; 11 nucleotides agree with TRBD1. Germline lookup yields CDR1 LGHNA and CDR2 YNFKEQ. V lost 0 bases and J lost 3; bases outside the gene matches: 4. The CDR3 covers 16 residues. The CDR3 sequence: CASSQDPGTGGYEQYF. The DNA of the CDR3 is TGTGCCAGCAGCCAAGACCCTGGGACAGGGGGCTACGAGCAGTACTTC.

V gene TRBV2 combines with J gene TRBJ1-6; TRBD1 aligns across 8 bases. V lost 7 bases to trimming and J lost 8 bases; unmatched junction nucleotides: 10. The germline V gene encodes CDR1 SNHLY and CDR2 FYNNEI. CDR3 length equals 15 residues. The CDR3 loop is CASNPRTGTDSPLHF. The DNA of the CDR3 is TGTGCCAGCAACCCGAGGACAGGGACCGATTCACCCCTCCACTTT.

The V call is TRBV6-1, the J call TRBJ1-5; unclear D gene. V gave up 1 base and J gave up 6 bases, with 7 bases separating them. Germline values: CDR1 MNHNS, CDR2 SASEGT. This CDR3 contains 13 residues. The CDR3 bases are TGTGCCAGCAGTGAAGTTGGAGTTCAGCCCCAGCATTTT. As protein: CASSEVGVQPQHF.

This chain uses TRBV5-4 with TRBJ1-1; D remains ambiguous. Trimming left V 5 bases short and J 1 base short, with 9 bases between. Germline CDR1 SGHNT, CDR2 YYREEE (reference sequence). The CDR3 loop spans 13 amino acids. The CDR3 region has the DNA TGTGCCAGCAGTTTCGATAGGAACACTGAAGCTTTCTTT. Its translation: CASSFDRNTEAFF.

This chain connects TRBV7-2 to TRBJ1-2; D is uncertain. The CDR3 contains 13 residues. With 5 bases removed from V and 1 base from J, the gap between germline ends came to 8 bases. Germline CDR1 and CDR2: SGHTA and FQGNSA. CDR3 DNA sequence: TGTGCCAGCAGCATCGTCCTTAACTATGGCTACACCTTC. Translated: CASSIVLNYGYTF.

CDR3: CATSRETGTGPTGELFF. CDR3 nucleotide sequence: TGTGCCACCAGCAGAGAGACGGGGACAGGTCCCACCGGGGAGCTGTTTTTT. This rearrangement joins TRBV15 to TRBJ2-2; TRBD1 matches 8 bases. The V gene's germline CDR1 is LNHNV and CDR2 YYDKDF (reference sequence). The CDR3 consists of 17 residues. With V trimmed by 0 bases and J by 4 bases, 7 bases remained unmatched.

The gene calls are TRBV5-1 and TRBJ2-3, with 10 nucleotides matching TRBD2. Trimming at V came to 5 bases and at J to 2 bases, leaving 8 bases not matched to a gene. Germline loops: CDR1 SGHRS, CDR2 YFSETQ. CDR3 length equals 16 residues. DNA for the CDR3: TGCGCCAGCAGTTTACTAGCGGGGCCTACCACAGATACGCAGTATTTT. Protein sequence: CASSLLAGPTTDTQYF.

The J gene is TRBJ1-4, the V gene TRBV27; perhaps TRBD1 as D (5 bases). Germline V lookup: CDR1 MNHEY, CDR2 SMNVEV (reference sequence). The CDR3 length is 13 residues. Trimming removed 6 bases from V and 8 bases from J, with 13 bases in between. Written as DNA, the CDR3 is TGTGCCAGCAGACTTCAGGGAGGCGAAAAACTGTTTTTT. The encoded protein is CASRLQGGEKLFF.

The V gene is TRBV20-1, the J gene TRBJ2-7; D is uncertain. V gave up 1 base and J gave up 5 bases, with 6 bases separating them. Germline V gives CDR1 DFQATT, CDR2 SNEGSKA (reference sequence). CDR3 length: 11 amino acids. CDR3 region: CSARASDEQYF. As DNA, the CDR3 is TGCAGTGCTAGAGCTAGTGACGAGCAGTACTTC.